Presented here are 6 T cell receptor beta chains from one specimen sequenced in a study of CD8 T cells in ankylosing spondylitis (dated by TCRdb to the late 2010s). To prepare the library, 5' RACE was applied. Instrument on record: Illumina HiSeq 2500. The public reads were reprocessed in TCRdb via fastp at Q25 and MiXCR, keeping in-frame beta chains. A single entry per CDR3 protein holds the most common genes and DNA from its merged rows. Within this sample are nearly 250,000 distinct CDR3 sequences, with roughly 32% of them counted one time only. The ten largest account for around 4.4% of the sample. The sample consisted of blood, either unsorted or a sorted T cell fraction (not recorded which). All receptors derive from a male donor with ankylosing spondylitis or in good health (not recorded which).

V usage is TRBV9 and J usage is TRBJ1-2; D remains ambiguous. This CDR3 has 13 amino acids. Trimming took 0 bases from V and 6 from J, leaving 9 bases between them. The germline V gene has CDR1 SGDLS and CDR2 YYNGEE. CDR3 sequence reads: CASSVATGDGYTF. The CDR3 DNA sequence: TGTGCCAGCAGCGTAGCGACGGGCGATGGCTACACCTTC.

V gene TRBV7-3 combines with J gene TRBJ2-7; tentatively, D is TRBD1 (6 bases). The CDR3 sequence is 15 residues long. Germline CDR1 and CDR2: SGHTA and FQGTGA. V gave up 5 bases and J gave up 3 bases, with 17 bases separating them. CDR3 residues: CASSRFAGVGYEQYF. CDR3 sequence (DNA): TGTGCCAGCAGCCGTTTTGCAGGGGTGGGCTACGAGCAGTACTTC.

This clonotype came up a few times. This chain uses TRBV24-1 with TRBJ2-7, with 7 nucleotides matching TRBD1. J gave up 0 bases and V 10 bases, and 5 bases lay outside the gene matches. The CDR3 consists of 13 residues. Germline V gene sequence: CDR1 KGHDR, CDR2 SFDVKD. In nucleotides, the CDR3 is TGTGCCACGGGGACAGCGAACTCCTACGAGCAGTACTTC. Its protein product is CATGTANSYEQYF.

This clonotype was counted only a few times. The V and J genes are TRBV12-3 or TRBV12-4 and TRBJ2-5; TRBD2 matches at 8 bases. The CDR3 extends over 13 amino acids. J gave up 5 bases and V 7 bases, and 6 bases lay outside the gene matches. This chain's CDR3 is CASTPAGGETQYF. The CDR3 coding sequence is TGTGCCAGCACCCCGGCGGGGGGTGAGACCCAGTACTTC.

The chain carries TRBV10-3 and TRBJ1-5, with a possible D match to TRBD1 (6 bases). V lost 6 bases, J lost 7 bases, and 19 bases lay in between. This CDR3 spans 15 amino acids. Per the germline V gene, CDR1 is ENHRY and CDR2 is SYGVKD. The CDR3 sequence is CAISDEGHPRQPQHF. CDR3 coding DNA: TGTGCCATCAGCGACGAGGGACATCCCCGACAGCCCCAGCATTTT.

The CDR3: CASSAGQDNEQFF. CDR3 DNA sequence: TGCGCCAGCAGCGCGGGACAAGACAATGAGCAGTTCTTC. This chain joins TRBV5-1 and TRBJ2-1; perhaps D is TRBD1 or TRBD2 (6 bases each). Looked up from germline, CDR1 is SGHRS and CDR2 is YFSETQ. The V gene lost 4 bases and the J gene lost 5 bases, with 10 bases spanning the gap. This CDR3 region has 13 residues.